The present entry profiles one T cell receptor (beta chain) with its context. Its antigen remains unidentified. The data belong to a study of CD4 T cells in relation to SARS-CoV-2 and coronaviruses. The table came from immunoSEQ multiplex PCR; TCRdb's copy has only in-frame clones and leaves some out. The top ten hold around 3.1% of the sample, which has about 30,000 clones, 65% to 80% seen once. This clonotype originated in an adult with COVID-19. What was sequenced was memory CD4+ T cells from PBMCs, cultured in vitro.

DNA of the CDR3: TGTGCCAGCACCAGAACAGTGAATGGAAACACCATATATTTT. It encodes CASTRTVNGNTIYF. This sequence joins TRBV6-5 and TRBJ1-3; no clear D gene. Between the trimmed V and J ends, which lost 7 bases and 3 bases, there was a span of 13 bases. The germline CDR1 and CDR2 sequences are MNHEY and SVGAGI. The CDR3 totals 14 residues.